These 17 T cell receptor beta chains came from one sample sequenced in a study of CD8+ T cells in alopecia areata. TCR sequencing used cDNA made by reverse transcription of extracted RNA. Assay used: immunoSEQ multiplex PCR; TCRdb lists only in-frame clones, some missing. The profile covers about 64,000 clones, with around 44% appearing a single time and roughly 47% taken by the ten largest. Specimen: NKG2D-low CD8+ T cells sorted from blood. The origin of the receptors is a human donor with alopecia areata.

CDR3 DNA sequence: TGTGCCAGCAGTGAAGGTGGCCTGTCTAGCACAGATACGCAGTATTTT. Its translation: CASSEGGLSSTDTQYF. The genes are TRBV2 and TRBJ2-3; D unresolved. Germline V lookup: CDR1 SNHLY, CDR2 FYNNEI. The CDR3 runs to 16 residues. V gave up 1 base and J gave up 0 bases, with 11 bases separating them.

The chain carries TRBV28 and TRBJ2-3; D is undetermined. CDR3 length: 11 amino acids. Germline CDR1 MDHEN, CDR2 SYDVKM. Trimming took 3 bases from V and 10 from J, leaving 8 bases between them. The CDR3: CASSFAQAQYF. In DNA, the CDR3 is TGTGCCAGCAGTTTTGCCCAGGCGCAGTATTTT.

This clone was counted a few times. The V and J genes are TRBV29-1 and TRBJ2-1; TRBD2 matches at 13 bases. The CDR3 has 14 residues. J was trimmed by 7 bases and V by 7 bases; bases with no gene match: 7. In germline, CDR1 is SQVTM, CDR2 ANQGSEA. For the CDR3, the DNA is TGCAGCGGACTAGCGGGAGGCAATGGGAATGAGCAGTTCTTC. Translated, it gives CSGLAGGNGNEQFF.

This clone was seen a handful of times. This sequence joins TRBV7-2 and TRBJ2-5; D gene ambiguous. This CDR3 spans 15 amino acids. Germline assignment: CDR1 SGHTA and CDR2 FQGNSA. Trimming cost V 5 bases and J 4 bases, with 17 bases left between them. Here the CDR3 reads CASSRVGLAVETQYF. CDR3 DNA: TGTGCCAGCAGCCGCGTCGGATTGGCGGTAGAGACCCAGTACTTC. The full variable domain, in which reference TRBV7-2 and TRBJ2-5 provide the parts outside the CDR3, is GAGVSQSPSNKVTEKGKDVELRCDPISGHTALYWYRQSLGQGLEFLIYFQGNSAPDKSGLPSDRFSAERTGGSVSTLTIQRTQQEDSAVYLCASSRVGLAVETQYFGPGTRLLVL.

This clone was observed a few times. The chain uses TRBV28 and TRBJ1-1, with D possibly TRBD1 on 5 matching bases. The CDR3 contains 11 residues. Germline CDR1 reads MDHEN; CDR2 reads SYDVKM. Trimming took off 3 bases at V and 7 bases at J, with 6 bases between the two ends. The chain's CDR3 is CASSLTVEAFF. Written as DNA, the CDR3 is TGTGCCAGCAGTTTGACAGTTGAAGCTTTCTTT. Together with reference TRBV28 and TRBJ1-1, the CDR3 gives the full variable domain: DVKVTQSSRYLVKRTGEKVFLECVQDMDHENMFWYRQDPGLGLRLIYFSYDVKMKEKGDIPEGYSVSREKKERFSLILESASTNQTSMYLCASSLTVEAFFGQGTRLTVV.

CDR3 in DNA: TGTGCCAGCTCACCGACGGCGCGGGAGAATGAGCAGTTCTTC. Its protein is CASSPTARENEQFF. This chain joins TRBV18 and TRBJ2-1; 7 bases are shared with TRBD2. Germline V gene sequence: CDR1 KGHSH, CDR2 LQKENI. This CDR3 has 14 amino acids. V lost 3 bases to trimming and J lost 7 bases; unmatched junction nucleotides: 6.

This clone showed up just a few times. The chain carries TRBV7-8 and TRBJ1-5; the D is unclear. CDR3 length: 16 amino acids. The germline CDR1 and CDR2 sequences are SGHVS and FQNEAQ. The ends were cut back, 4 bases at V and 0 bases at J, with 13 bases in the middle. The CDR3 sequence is CASSSLEADSNQPQHF. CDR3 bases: TGTGCCAGCAGCTCCCTTGAGGCAGATAGCAATCAGCCCCAGCATTTT.

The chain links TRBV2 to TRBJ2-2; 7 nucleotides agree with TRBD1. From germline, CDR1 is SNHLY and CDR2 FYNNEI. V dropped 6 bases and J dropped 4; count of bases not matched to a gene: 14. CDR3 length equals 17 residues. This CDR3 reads CASSNTGTDIFTGELFF. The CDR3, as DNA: TGTGCCAGCAGCAACACCGGGACAGATATTTTCACCGGGGAGCTGTTTTTT.

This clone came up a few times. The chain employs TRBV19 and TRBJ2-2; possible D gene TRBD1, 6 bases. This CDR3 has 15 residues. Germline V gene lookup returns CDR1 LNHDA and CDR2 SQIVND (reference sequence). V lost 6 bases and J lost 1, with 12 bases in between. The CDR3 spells CASSPGTLNTGELFF. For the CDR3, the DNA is TGTGCCAGTAGCCCCGGGACACTGAACACCGGGGAGCTGTTTTTT.

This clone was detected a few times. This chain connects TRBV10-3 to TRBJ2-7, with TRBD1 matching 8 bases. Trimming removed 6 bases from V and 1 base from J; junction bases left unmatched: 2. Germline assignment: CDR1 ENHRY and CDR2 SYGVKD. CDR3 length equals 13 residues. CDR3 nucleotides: TGTGCCATCAGGGGGGACAGGTCCTACGAGCAGTACTTC. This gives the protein CAIRGDRSYEQYF.

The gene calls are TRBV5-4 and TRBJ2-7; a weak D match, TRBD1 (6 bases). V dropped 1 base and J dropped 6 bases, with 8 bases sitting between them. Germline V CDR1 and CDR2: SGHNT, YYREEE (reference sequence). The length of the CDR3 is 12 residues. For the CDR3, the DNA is TGTGCCAGCAGCTTGCCAGGGGCCGAGCAGTACTTC. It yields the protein CASSLPGAEQYF. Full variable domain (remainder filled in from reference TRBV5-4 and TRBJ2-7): ETGVTQSPTHLIKTRGQQVTLRCSSQSGHNTVSWYQQALGQGPQFIFQYYREEENGRGNFPPRFSGLQFPNYSSELNVNALELDDSALYLCASSLPGAEQYFGPGTRLTVT.

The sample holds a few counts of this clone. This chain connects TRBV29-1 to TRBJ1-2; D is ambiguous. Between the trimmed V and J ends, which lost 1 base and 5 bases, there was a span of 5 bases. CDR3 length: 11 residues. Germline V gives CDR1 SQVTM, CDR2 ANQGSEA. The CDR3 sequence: CSVEVRYGYTF. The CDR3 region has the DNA TGCAGCGTTGAAGTCCGGTATGGCTACACCTTC.

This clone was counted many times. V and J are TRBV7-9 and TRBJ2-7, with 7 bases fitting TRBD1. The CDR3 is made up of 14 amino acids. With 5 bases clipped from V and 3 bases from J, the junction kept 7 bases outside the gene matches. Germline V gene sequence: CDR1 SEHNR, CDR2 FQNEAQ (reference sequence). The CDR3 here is CASSHLTGSYEQYF. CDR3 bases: TGTGCCAGCAGCCATTTGACAGGGAGCTACGAGCAGTACTTC.

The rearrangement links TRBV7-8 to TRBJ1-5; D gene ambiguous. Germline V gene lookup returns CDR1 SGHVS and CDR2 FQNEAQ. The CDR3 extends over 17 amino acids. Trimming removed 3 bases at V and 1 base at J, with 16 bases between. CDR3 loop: CASSLGIKGMSNQPQHF. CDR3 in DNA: TGTGCCAGCAGCTTGGGTATAAAGGGTATGAGCAATCAGCCCCAGCATTTT.

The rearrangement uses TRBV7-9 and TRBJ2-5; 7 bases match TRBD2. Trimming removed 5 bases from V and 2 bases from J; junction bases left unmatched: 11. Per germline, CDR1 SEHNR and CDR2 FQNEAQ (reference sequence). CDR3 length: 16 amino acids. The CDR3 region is CASSASGRGDQETQYF. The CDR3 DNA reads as TGTGCCAGCAGCGCATCGGGACGGGGGGATCAAGAGACCCAGTACTTC.

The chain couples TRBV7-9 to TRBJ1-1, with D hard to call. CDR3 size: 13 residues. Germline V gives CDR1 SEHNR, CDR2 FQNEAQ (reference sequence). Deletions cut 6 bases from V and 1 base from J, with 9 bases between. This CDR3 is CASRREGNTEAFF. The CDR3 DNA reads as TGTGCCAGCAGGAGGGAAGGGAACACTGAAGCTTTCTTT.

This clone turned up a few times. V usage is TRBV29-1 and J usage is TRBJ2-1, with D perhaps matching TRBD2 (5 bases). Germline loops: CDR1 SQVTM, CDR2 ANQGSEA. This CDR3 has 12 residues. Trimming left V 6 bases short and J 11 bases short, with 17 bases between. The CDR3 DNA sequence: TGCAGCGTGACGTCTTACGGGAACCAGCAGTTCTTC. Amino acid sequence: CSVTSYGNQQFF.